The clone carrying this T cell receptor beta chain was counted at least ten times. A clone one base away is much larger, so this may be a read error. The source of the sample is a study of T cells in Graves' hyperthyroidism and ophthalmopathy. RNA transcripts gave rise to amplified TCR beta CDR3 regions. Carried out on the TCR CDR3, a first-round RT-PCR used the HTBI primer set. TCRdb reanalysed the multiplex PCR reads using MiXCR and keeps one entry per CDR3 protein. In the table there are hundreds of thousands of distinct CDR3 sequences, 15% to 18% of which are singletons. The V end lost 0 bases, the J end lost 2 bases, and 7 bases lay between the germline ends. The CDR3 is 14 amino acids. Germline CDR1 reads SGHRS; CDR2 reads YFSETQ.

V is TRBV5-1 and J is TRBJ2-3; perhaps TRBD1 as D (6 bases). Sequencing was carried out using blood. The TCR was taken from a woman younger than 35 with Graves' hyperthyroidism. The CDR3 loop is CASSLDRATDTQYF. DNA of the CDR3: TGCGCCAGCAGCTTGGACAGGGCCACAGATACGCAGTATTTT.